Listed here are 32 T cell receptor beta chains from one sample, sequenced in a study of technical replicates of blood from a handful of donors (dated by TCRdb to 2017 to 2019). Libraries were prepared through the immunoSEQ multiplex PCR assay. TCRdb limited this immuneACCESS table to in-frame rearrangements with V and J called. A share of clones is missing; checked studies link under half to unresolved V genes, and the rest is unexplained. The sample table holds under 85,000 clones, of which 93% were seen once. Clones ranked in the top ten supply less than 0.3% of the sample. The sample was T cells isolated from PBMCs. Source of these receptors: a human donor in good health.

The rearrangement links TRBV27 to TRBJ2-1, with 13 bases matching TRBD2. J was trimmed by 7 bases and V by 6 bases; bases with no gene match: 6. This CDR3 has 15 residues. From germline, CDR1 is MNHEY and CDR2 SMNVEV (reference sequence). The DNA for the CDR3 is TGTGCCAGCAGCCTTGGGACTAGCGGGGATAATGAGCAGTTCTTC. Residues: CASSLGTSGDNEQFF.

This CDR3 reads CASTRRGPYSGNTIYF. CDR3 coding DNA: TGTGCCAGCACTCGGCGGGGGCCCTACTCTGGAAACACCATATATTTT. The chain combines TRBV27 with TRBJ1-3; a possible D gene is TRBD1 (6 bases). Per the germline V gene, CDR1 is MNHEY and CDR2 is SMNVEV (reference sequence). The CDR3 is made up of 16 amino acids. V lost 7 bases to trimming and J lost 0 bases, with 16 bases between them.

The chain recombines TRBV5-1 with TRBJ2-7; TRBD2 aligns across 12 bases. With V trimmed by 0 bases and J by 6 bases, 4 bases remained unmatched. The length of the CDR3 is 15 residues. Germline CDR1 and CDR2: SGHRS and YFSETQ. CDR3 in amino acids: CASSLGLAGAREQYF. The DNA of the CDR3 is TGCGCCAGCAGCTTGGGACTAGCGGGAGCTCGCGAGCAGTACTTC.

CDR3 amino acids: CASSFAGGRQGSYEQYF. The CDR3, as DNA: TGTGCCAGCAGTTTCGCTGGAGGCCGGCAAGGCTCCTACGAGCAGTACTTC. The chain couples TRBV28 to TRBJ2-7, with a weak D call TRBD2 (5 bases). Trimming took off 3 bases at V and 0 bases at J, with 18 bases between the two ends. There are 17 residues in the CDR3. The V gene's germline CDR1 is MDHEN and CDR2 SYDVKM.

CDR3 protein: CASSHDLGQGPYEQYF. The CDR3 coding sequence is TGTGCCAGCAGCCATGACCTGGGACAGGGGCCCTACGAGCAGTACTTC. The chain has TRBV4-2 and TRBJ2-7, with 10 bases that match TRBD1. CDR3 length: 16 amino acids. Trimming at V came to 3 bases and at J to 2 bases, leaving 7 bases not matched to a gene. Germline assignment: CDR1 LGHNA and CDR2 YNFKEQ.

The gene calls are TRBV19 and TRBJ2-5; 7 nucleotides agree with TRBD2. Looked up from germline, CDR1 is LNHDA and CDR2 is SQIVND (reference sequence). Unmatched junction bases numbered 14, after V lost 5 bases and J lost 5 bases. The CDR3 has 16 residues. The CDR3 protein is CASSLGGGGLSETQYF. DNA of the CDR3: TGTGCCAGTAGTCTGGGTGGCGGGGGACTCTCGGAGACCCAGTACTTC.

This chain connects TRBV21-1 to TRBJ2-1; TRBD2, the table's D call, lacks a check against the DNA. TRBV21-1 is classified as a pseudogene. The CDR3 loop spans 19 amino acids. CDR3 protein: CASSKKRGSGGFVLNEQFF. In DNA form, the CDR3 reads TGTGCCAGCAGCAAGAAGCGCGGCAGTGGGGGGTTTGTATTAAATGAGCAGTTCTTC.

The gene calls are TRBV4-1 and TRBJ2-7; D ambiguous. Germline loops: CDR1 MGHRA, CDR2 YSYEKL. V shed 1 base and J shed 3 bases, with 10 bases lying between them. The CDR3 consists of 14 residues. Here the CDR3 DNA reads TGCGCCAGCAGCCAAGCAGACTTTAACTACGAGCAGTACTTC. This encodes CASSQADFNYEQYF.

This clone was seen only once. The chain is built from TRBV19 and TRBJ1-2, with D unresolved. The germline V and J ends were trimmed by 2 bases and 2 bases, with 9 bases remaining between them. The germline gives CDR1 LNHDA, CDR2 SQIVND (reference sequence). The CDR3 contains 14 residues. CDR3 in amino acids: CASSISPRNYGYTF. The CDR3 DNA follows: TGTGCCAGTAGTATAAGTCCGAGGAACTATGGCTACACCTTC. The full variable domain, completed using reference TRBV19 and TRBJ1-2, is DGGITQSPKYLFRKEGQNVTLSCEQNLNHDAMYWYRQDPGQGLRLIYYSQIVNDFQKGDIAEGYSVSREKKESFPLTVTSAQKNPTAFYLCASSISPRNYGYTFGSGTRLTVV.

The V call is TRBV19, the J call TRBJ2-2, with 14 positions matching TRBD2. V dropped 5 bases and J dropped 1; count of bases not matched to a gene: 9. This CDR3 is built from 19 residues. Germline V gene lookup returns CDR1 LNHDA and CDR2 SQIVND (reference sequence). In nucleotides, the CDR3 is TGTGCCAGTAGTGCCCGTCTCGGGACTAGCGGGGGGAACACCGGGGAGCTGTTTTTT. Translated: CASSARLGTSGGNTGELFF.

The chain has TRBV6-5 and TRBJ1-1; D is undetermined. The CDR3 contains 13 residues. Germline-derived CDR1 and CDR2 are MNHEY and SVGAGI. Trimming took off 6 bases at V and 7 bases at J, with 15 bases between the two ends. Here the CDR3 reads CASRNTAAYEAFF. For the CDR3, the DNA is TGTGCCAGCAGGAACACAGCCGCTTATGAAGCTTTCTTT.

V usage is TRBV11-2 and J usage is TRBJ1-6; no definite D call. Germline loops: CDR1 SGHAT, CDR2 FQNNGV. The germline V and J ends were trimmed by 0 bases and 10 bases, with 7 bases remaining between them. This CDR3 region has 13 residues. In DNA, the CDR3 is TGTGCCAGCAGCTTAGATCCCCGGTCACCCCTCCACTTT. This gives the protein CASSLDPRSPLHF.

The V call is TRBV9, the J call TRBJ2-7; D may be TRBD1 (5 bases). Trimming cost V 3 bases and J 2 bases, with 15 bases left between them. This CDR3 spans 15 amino acids. Germline CDR1 reads SGDLS; CDR2 reads YYNGEE. For the CDR3, the DNA is TGTGCCAGCAGCGGAGCCCAGACAGTCCCCTACGAGCAGTACTTC. Translating it yields CASSGAQTVPYEQYF.

The J gene is TRBJ2-7, the V gene TRBV30; possibly TRBD1 for D (6 bases). The CDR3 length is 13 residues. V shed 0 bases and J shed 4 bases, with 10 bases lying between them. CDR1 and CDR2 (germline): GTSNPN, SVGIG (reference sequence). CDR3 in amino acids: CAWSVGQLYEQYF. The CDR3 DNA sequence: TGTGCCTGGAGTGTGGGACAACTATACGAGCAGTACTTC.

The count of this clone is one. This chain connects TRBV6-5 to TRBJ1-1; weak D call: TRBD1 (6 bases). Germline CDR1 is MNHEY and CDR2 is SVGAGI. The CDR3 runs to 11 residues. The germline V and J ends were trimmed by 3 bases and 11 bases, with 10 bases remaining between them. As DNA, the CDR3 is TGTGCCAGCAGTTATAGGGGGACGGCTTTCTTT. Translated, it gives CASSYRGTAFF.

The CDR3 here is CAWSVRGPLHF. CDR3 DNA: TGTGCCTGGAGTGTCAGGGGCCCCCTCCACTTT. The chain uses TRBV30 and TRBJ1-6; TRBD1 is a possible D gene (6 bases). There are 11 residues in the CDR3. Per the germline V gene, CDR1 is GTSNPN and CDR2 is SVGIG (reference sequence). V dropped 0 bases and J dropped 13 bases, with 7 bases sitting between them.

J is TRBJ2-3 and V is TRBV6-1, with 12 bases matching TRBD2. V shed 3 bases and J 5 bases; nucleotides not matched to a gene: 6. The CDR3 runs 16 residues. Looked up from germline, CDR1 is MNHNS and CDR2 is SASEGT. In DNA, the CDR3 is TGTGCCAGCAGTGAGGGGACTAGCGGGTGGAGAGATACGCAGTATTTT. Translating it yields CASSEGTSGWRDTQYF.

V gene TRBV10-1 combines with J gene TRBJ2-7, with D unclear. The CDR3 length is 13 residues. CDR1 and CDR2 from the germline V gene are WNHNN and SYGVQD (reference sequence). V lost 4 bases and J lost 0, with 7 bases in between. The CDR3 sequence is CASSGPGSYEQYF. CDR3 nucleotide sequence: TGCGCCAGCAGTGGGCCGGGCTCCTACGAGCAGTACTTC.

The V gene is TRBV6-5, the J gene TRBJ1-2, with 7 bases identical to TRBD1. The V segment lost 4 bases and the J segment 7 bases; nucleotides outside the gene matches: 9. The CDR3 runs to 14 residues. Germline V CDR1 and CDR2: MNHEY, SVGAGI. The CDR3 is CASSLALGGSGYTF. CDR3 nucleotide sequence: TGTGCCAGCAGTTTAGCCCTAGGGGGCTCTGGCTACACCTTC.

The rearrangement links TRBV5-1 to TRBJ2-5; no firm D call. The CDR3 totals 14 residues. Trimming took 4 bases from V and 2 from J, leaving 12 bases between them. Germline lookup yields CDR1 SGHRS and CDR2 YFSETQ. CDR3 region: CASSDREIQETQYF. CDR3 DNA: TGCGCCAGCAGCGATCGAGAAATTCAAGAGACCCAGTACTTC.

This chain links TRBV29-1 with TRBJ2-1; D is possibly TRBD1 (5 bases). There are 17 residues in the CDR3. Germline V gene data show CDR1 as SQVTM and CDR2 as ANQGSEA. CDR3 sequence (DNA): TGCAGGATTACGGACAAGGGATTTCCCAACACCTACAATGAGCAGTTCTTC. It specifies CRITDKGFPNTYNEQFF.

V and J are TRBV27 and TRBJ2-3; TRBD1 matches at 7 bases. The ends lost 6 bases at V and 2 bases at J; junction bases unmatched: 8. The CDR3 is 15 amino acids. From germline, CDR1 is MNHEY and CDR2 SMNVEV (reference sequence). This CDR3 reads CASSLTGDITDTQYF. CDR3 DNA: TGTGCCAGCAGCCTTACAGGGGATATCACAGATACGCAGTATTTT.

This chain connects TRBV7-9 to TRBJ1-5; D possibly corresponds to TRBD1 (6 bases). V was clipped by 4 bases and J by 3 bases, with 13 bases between them. Germline V lookup: CDR1 SEHNR, CDR2 FQNEAQ (reference sequence). The CDR3 is 15 residues long. CDR3 sequence (DNA): TGTGCCAGCAGCTCGTTGGGGGCCCTCAATCAGCCCCAGCATTTT. Its translation is CASSSLGALNQPQHF.

The chain uses TRBV18 and TRBJ2-7; TRBD2 aligns across 14 bases. Germline V gene sequence: CDR1 KGHSH, CDR2 LQKENI. The CDR3 covers 17 residues. With V trimmed by 1 base and J by 5 bases, 7 bases remained unmatched. The CDR3, as DNA: TGTGCCAGCTCACCACTAGGTCGACTAGCGGGGGGGAACGAGCAGTACTTC. Translation gives CASSPLGRLAGGNEQYF.

This chain connects TRBV29-1 to TRBJ1-4; 8 nucleotides align to TRBD1. CDR1 is SQVTM and CDR2 is ANQGSEA in the germline V gene. The V and J ends lost 6 bases and 3 bases, in that order; junction bases with no gene match: 3. This CDR3 is built from 13 residues. The CDR3 region has the DNA TGCAGCGTGACAGGGGCGGCTAATGAAAAACTGTTTTTT. This gives the protein CSVTGAANEKLFF.

The chain employs TRBV5-1 and TRBJ1-1; D gene unclear. V was pared by 0 bases and J by 1 base, with 4 bases between. The germline CDR1 and CDR2 sequences are SGHRS and YFSETQ. The length of the CDR3 is 13 residues. This CDR3 reads CASSLGRNTEAFF. The CDR3 DNA reads TGCGCCAGCAGCTTGGGCAGGAACACTGAAGCTTTCTTT.

The V call is TRBV11-3, the J call TRBJ2-2; 10 nucleotides line up with TRBD2. The CDR3 spans 16 residues. The V gene's germline CDR1 is SGHNT and CDR2 YENEEA. Unmatched junction bases numbered 5, after V lost 1 base and J lost 6 bases. The CDR3 DNA reads as TGTGCCAGCAGCTTAGTTAGCGGGGGGCCCCCCGGGGAGCTGTTTTTT. This sequence encodes CASSLVSGGPPGELFF.

The chain has TRBV27 and TRBJ2-3; D is unclear. Germline CDR1 and CDR2: MNHEY and SMNVEV (reference sequence). This CDR3 spans 14 amino acids. V lost 5 bases to trimming and J lost 2 bases, with 11 bases between them. In DNA form, the CDR3 reads TGTGCCAGCAGTCTTAAACACCCCACAGATACGCAGTATTTT. Encoded protein: CASSLKHPTDTQYF.

This chain uses TRBV19 with TRBJ1-5; 7 bases agree with TRBD1. The junction had 7 bases not matched to a gene; V was cut back by 5 bases and J by 0 bases. Germline CDR1 and CDR2: LNHDA and SQIVND (reference sequence). The CDR3 is 16 amino acids. As DNA, the CDR3 is TGTGCCAGTAGTGGTGACAGGGCGTATAGCAATCAGCCCCAGCATTTT. Amino acid sequence: CASSGDRAYSNQPQHF. The full variable domain, its missing parts supplied by reference TRBV19 and TRBJ1-5, is DGGITQSPKYLFRKEGQNVTLSCEQNLNHDAMYWYRQDPGQGLRLIYYSQIVNDFQKGDIAEGYSVSREKKESFPLTVTSAQKNPTAFYLCASSGDRAYSNQPQHFGDGTRLSIL.

This chain connects TRBV6-5 to TRBJ2-7; D gene uncertain. CDR3 length: 15 residues. Germline loops: CDR1 MNHEY, CDR2 SVGAGI. Trimming removed 6 bases at V and 6 bases at J, with 21 bases between. CDR3 sequence (DNA): TGTGCCAGCAGAGACGCTGGTCAGGTCTTTCGCGAGCAGTACTTC. Amino acid sequence: CASRDAGQVFREQYF.

The chain couples TRBV6-5 to TRBJ2-2, with TRBD1 as a possible D gene (6 bases). CDR3 length equals 14 residues. Trimming pared 9 bases from V and 2 bases from J, leaving 13 bases between. Germline V gene sequence: CDR1 MNHEY, CDR2 SVGAGI. The DNA of the CDR3 is TGTGCCAGTCAGGAACAGGGAAACACCGGGGAGCTGTTTTTT. The encoded protein is CASQEQGNTGELFF.

The CDR3 is CASSWPLGTVGEQYF. The CDR3 DNA reads as TGTGCCAGCAGTTGGCCACTAGGGACAGTAGGCGAGCAGTACTTC. The V call is TRBV2, the J call TRBJ2-7, with 7 bases identical to TRBD1. Germline V gene lookup returns CDR1 SNHLY and CDR2 FYNNEI. The CDR3 totals 15 residues. J lost 6 bases, V lost 5 bases, and 13 bases had no gene match.